The 17 T cell receptor beta chains below all came from one sample that was sequenced in a study of blood T cell repertoires in COVID-19. Clones were read by immunoSEQ multiplex PCR, and TCRdb kept only the in-frame ones, dropping some. Of a few hundred thousand clones listed, nearly 90% are singletons. Sequencing was carried out using PBMCs or T cells enriched from blood (not recorded which). The receptors come from a woman younger than 35 with acute COVID-19.

The rearrangement uses TRBV27 and TRBJ1-4; D unresolved. V gave up 6 bases and J gave up 3 bases, with 14 bases separating them. Germline V lookup: CDR1 MNHEY, CDR2 SMNVEV (reference sequence). The CDR3 loop spans 15 amino acids. CDR3 sequence: CASSPGETPNEKLFF. The CDR3 region has the DNA TGTGCCAGCAGCCCCGGGGAGACCCCTAATGAAAAACTGTTTTTT.

The V gene is TRBV24-1, the J gene TRBJ2-7; 7 bases align to TRBD1. This CDR3 has 15 amino acids. The V and J ends lost 3 bases and 3 bases, in that order; junction bases with no gene match: 7. CDR1 is KGHDR, CDR2 SFDVKD, per germline. The CDR3 sequence is CATSDGYGTDYEQYF. CDR3 sequence (DNA): TGTGCCACCAGTGATGGATACGGGACAGACTACGAGCAGTACTTC.

J is TRBJ1-4 and V is TRBV28; 9 bases align to TRBD1. V was pared by 5 bases and J by 4 bases, with 5 bases of the junction left unmatched. The CDR3 consists of 15 residues. Germline CDR1 and CDR2: MDHEN and SYDVKM. The CDR3 DNA reads TGTGCCAGCAGTGTCGGACAGGGGCATAATGAAAAACTGTTTTTT. This encodes CASSVGQGHNEKLFF.

The CDR3 nucleotides read TGTGCCAGCAGCAAAAGCAGGGCCAATCAGCCCCAGCATTTT. Protein product: CASSKSRANQPQHF. The chain carries TRBV21-1 and TRBJ1-5; the table gives TRBD1 as D, unverified against the DNA. TRBV21-1 represents a pseudogene. The CDR3 runs 14 residues.

V gene TRBV27 combines with J gene TRBJ1-6; 8 bases are shared with TRBD1. CDR1 and CDR2 (germline): MNHEY, SMNVEV (reference sequence). This CDR3 is 14 amino acids long. Trimming at V came to 3 bases and at J to 11 bases, leaving 6 bases not matched to a gene. CDR3 nucleotides: TGTGCCAGCAGTTTTCAGGGGGCTTTGACACCCCTCCACTTT. Encoded protein: CASSFQGALTPLHF.

This clone was observed a single time. The chain links TRBV5-5 to TRBJ1-2; no clear D. The CDR3 length is 15 residues. Looked up from germline, CDR1 is SGHKS and CDR2 is YYEKEE (reference sequence). V was cut by 1 base and J by 4 bases, with 14 bases left in between. Written as DNA, the CDR3 is TGTGCCAGCAGCTTGTTGGCAGATTCGTTCTATGGCTACACCTTC. It specifies CASSLLADSFYGYTF.

CDR3 region: CASSLMRSGYNEQFF. In nucleotides, the CDR3 is TGTGCCAGCAGCTTAATGAGGAGCGGCTACAATGAGCAGTTCTTC. The V gene is TRBV7-3, the J gene TRBJ2-1, with a possible D match to TRBD2 (5 bases). Germline CDR1 reads SGHTA; CDR2 reads FQGTGA. Trimming took off 1 base at V and 3 bases at J, with 10 bases between the two ends. The CDR3 extends over 15 amino acids. Full variable domain (rest looked up from reference TRBV7-3 and TRBJ2-1): GAGVSQTPSNKVTEKGKYVELRCDPISGHTALYWYRQSLGQGPEFLIYFQGTGAADDSGLPNDRFFAVRPEGSVSTLKIQRTERGDSAVYLCASSLMRSGYNEQFFGPGTRLTVL.

This chain links TRBV23-1 with TRBJ2-5; D might be TRBD2 (5 bases). TRBV23-1 is known as an ORF, though its function is uncertain. The CDR3 runs to 14 residues. Trimming removed 3 bases at V and 4 bases at J, with 12 bases between. CDR3 coding DNA: TGCGCCAGCAGTCATCCGGAGGTAGGAGAGACCCAGTACTTC. It codes for CASSHPEVGETQYF.

V gene TRBV5-1 combines with J gene TRBJ2-1; possible D gene TRBD2, 6 bases. Trimming cost V 2 bases and J 2 bases, with 11 bases left between them. The germline CDR1 and CDR2 sequences are SGHRS and YFSETQ. The CDR3 runs 15 residues. CDR3 DNA: TGCGCCAGCAGCTTTTGGGGGAGGACCTACAATGAGCAGTTCTTC. Its translation is CASSFWGRTYNEQFF.

The chain recombines TRBV5-8 with TRBJ2-7, with 10 nucleotides matching TRBD1. Losses at the gene ends were 4 bases for V and 4 bases for J; bases not matched to a gene: 8. CDR3 length: 15 amino acids. The V gene's germline CDR1 is SGHTS and CDR2 YDEGEE. CDR3 region: CASSPSWTGGYEQYF. The CDR3 nucleotides are TGTGCCAGCAGCCCCAGTTGGACAGGGGGTTACGAGCAGTACTTC.

This clone was observed a handful of times. The chain combines TRBV10-3 with TRBJ2-1; maybe TRBD1 (5 bases). The germline gives CDR1 ENHRY, CDR2 SYGVKD. Trimming stripped 6 bases from V and 4 bases from J, with 13 bases between. This CDR3 comprises 14 residues. CDR3 loop: CAIRAQGDYNEQFF. The CDR3 bases are TGTGCCATCAGGGCCCAAGGGGATTACAATGAGCAGTTCTTC.

The rearrangement uses TRBV5-1 and TRBJ2-3; no clear D. Germline V gene sequence: CDR1 SGHRS, CDR2 YFSETQ. V gave up 4 bases and J gave up 1 base, with 16 bases separating them. This CDR3 contains 16 residues. The CDR3 sequence is CASSPINGLGTDTQYF. The CDR3 DNA reads TGCGCCAGCAGCCCAATTAACGGTTTAGGCACAGATACGCAGTATTTT. The variable domain in full, with the rest retrieved from reference TRBV5-1 and TRBJ2-3, is KAGVTQTPRYLIKTRGQQVTLSCSPISGHRSVSWYQQTPGQGLQFLFEYFSETQRNKGNFPGRFSGRQFSNSRSEMNVSTLELGDSALYLCASSPINGLGTDTQYFGPGTRLTVL.

The chain links TRBV15 to TRBJ2-5; D gene uncertain. Germline V gene data show CDR1 as LNHNV and CDR2 as YYDKDF (reference sequence). The CDR3 is 15 amino acids. V shed 0 bases and J shed 7 bases, with 15 bases lying between them. The CDR3 sequence: CATSRDRIESGTQYF. CDR3 coding DNA: TGTGCCACCAGCAGAGATCGTATAGAGAGTGGGACCCAGTACTTC.

The chain couples TRBV5-1 to TRBJ1-4; no clear D gene. Deletions cut 4 bases from V and 8 bases from J, with 15 bases between. Germline lookup yields CDR1 SGHRS and CDR2 YFSETQ. The CDR3 is made up of 14 amino acids. The CDR3, as DNA: TGCGCCAGCAGCCTAGAGGGTCGGCGGGAAAAACTGTTTTTT. The encoded protein is CASSLEGRREKLFF.

The CDR3 is CASSADWTQGQPQHF. The CDR3 DNA follows: TGTGCCAGCAGCGCGGACTGGACACAGGGACAGCCCCAGCATTTT. V usage is TRBV9 and J usage is TRBJ1-5, with D perhaps matching TRBD1 (6 bases). Trimming stripped 3 bases from V and 7 bases from J, with 17 bases between. The CDR3 extends over 15 amino acids. CDR1 is SGDLS and CDR2 is YYNGEE in the germline V gene.

The chain joins TRBV5-6 to TRBJ2-1, with TRBD1 identical over 8 bases. Per the germline V gene, CDR1 is SGHDT and CDR2 is YYEEEE. The CDR3 sequence is 16 residues long. V trimming: 3 bases; J trimming: 8 bases; junction bases outside the gene matches: 13. Here the CDR3 reads CASSSDRVGQVHEQFF. CDR3 DNA sequence: TGTGCCAGCAGCTCCGACAGGGTGGGACAGGTCCATGAGCAGTTCTTC.

Details on this clone: At one of its ends the junction is not consistent with the germline gene, which may arise from a read error. V and J are TRBV7-7 and TRBJ2-5; 7 bases align to TRBD2. This CDR3 comprises 15 residues. Germline values: CDR1 SSHAT, CDR2 FNYEAQ (reference sequence). This CDR3 is CASSLRLAHWETQYF. In nucleotides, the CDR3 is TGTGCTAGCAGCCTAAGACTAGCTCATTGGGAGACCCAGTACTTC.